Each of the 10 T cell receptor beta chains below was sequenced from the same sample in a study of cytomegalovirus exposure and HLA in healthy donors. PCR used 60 Vbeta primers and 13 Jbeta primers. TCRdb keeps only in-frame clones here, not all; method: immunoSEQ multiplex PCR. The sample gives about 120,000 clones, around a tenth of which show up once; less than 4% is in the top ten. Sequencing was carried out using PBMCs. Every receptor here comes from a young man in good health and CMV-seronegative.

This clone was seen a handful of times. V and J are TRBV28 and TRBJ2-1, with a weak D call TRBD1 (6 bases). The CDR3 totals 16 residues. V was clipped by 6 bases and J by 3 bases, with 18 bases between them. CDR1 is MDHEN and CDR2 is SYDVKM in the germline V gene. CDR3 coding DNA: TGTGCCAGCAGCCCAACCCGGGACATTTTCTACAATGAGCAGTTCTTC. It codes for CASSPTRDIFYNEQFF.

This clone was seen more than once but under ten times. The chain carries TRBV30 and TRBJ2-2; TRBD2 is a possible D gene (6 bases). Germline CDR1 GTSNPN, CDR2 SVGIG (reference sequence). Trimming shortened V by 3 bases and J by 7 bases, and 21 bases separated the two germline ends. This CDR3 is 16 amino acids long. CDR3 in DNA: TGTGCCTGGAGGGAAAGGCGGGATCGGGCGGACGGGGAGCTGTTTTTT. It encodes CAWRERRDRADGELFF.

The chain links TRBV18 to TRBJ1-4, with D possibly TRBD1 on 6 matching bases. V lost 4 bases and J lost 5, with 14 bases in between. The length of the CDR3 is 15 residues. Germline lookup yields CDR1 KGHSH and CDR2 LQKENI. CDR3 in amino acids: CASSQITGMNEKLFF. Here the CDR3 DNA reads TGTGCCAGCTCACAAATCACAGGGATGAATGAAAAACTGTTTTTT.

This clone was counted a few times. This chain uses TRBV6-5 with TRBJ1-5; no definite D call. Trimming removed 6 bases at V and 3 bases at J, with 9 bases between. Germline V CDR1 and CDR2: MNHEY, SVGAGI. CDR3 length equals 13 residues. Here the CDR3 reads CASRHGVNQPQHF. The CDR3 coding sequence is TGTGCCAGCAGACACGGGGTCAATCAGCCCCAGCATTTT.

J is TRBJ2-7 and V is TRBV6-1; possibly TRBD2 for D (5 bases). Trimming pared 10 bases from V and 0 bases from J, leaving 16 bases between. Germline CDR1 reads MNHNS; CDR2 reads SASEGT. This CDR3 spans 14 amino acids. CDR3 region: CATDWGDFSYEQYF. Here the CDR3 DNA reads TGTGCCACGGATTGGGGAGACTTCTCCTACGAGCAGTACTTC.

This clone showed up just a few times. The rearrangement joins TRBV10-3 to TRBJ2-1; 9 bases line up with TRBD1. The length of the CDR3 is 17 residues. CDR1 is ENHRY and CDR2 is SYGVKD in the germline V gene. Trimming removed 10 bases from V and 5 bases from J; junction bases left unmatched: 18. The CDR3 reads CATSGSVGTGNNNEQFF. CDR3 coding DNA: TGTGCCACCTCCGGCTCGGTCGGGACAGGGAACAACAATGAGCAGTTCTTC.

This clone was picked up a small number of times. The chain combines TRBV28 with TRBJ1-2; TRBD1 aligns across 12 bases. V was clipped by 5 bases and J by 4 bases; unmatched bases: 14. CDR1 MDHEN and CDR2 SYDVKM come from the germline V gene. The CDR3 contains 18 residues. The CDR3 protein is CASSAPGTGGAGRYGYTF. The CDR3 DNA follows: TGTGCCAGCAGTGCACCCGGGACAGGGGGCGCCGGACGCTATGGCTACACCTTC.

This clone was seen only a few times. The chain uses TRBV30 and TRBJ1-2, with TRBD1 matching 9 bases. CDR3 size: 17 residues. CDR1 is GTSNPN, CDR2 SVGIG, per germline (reference sequence). V lost 1 base to trimming and J lost 0 bases; unmatched junction nucleotides: 9. CDR3 in DNA: TGTGCCTGGAGTGGGGACAGGGTCCCCCCTCCTAACTATGGCTACACCTTC. This codes for CAWSGDRVPPPNYGYTF. Full variable domain (outside the CDR3, taken from reference TRBV30 and TRBJ1-2): SQTIHQWPATLVQPVGSPLSLECTVEGTSNPNLYWYRQAAGRGLQLLFYSVGIGQISSEVPQNLSASRPQDRQFILSSKKLLLSDSGFYLCAWSGDRVPPPNYGYTFGSGTRLTVV.

This sequence joins TRBV13 and TRBJ2-4; TRBD2 is a possible D gene (5 bases). Looked up from germline, CDR1 is PRHDT and CDR2 is FYEKMQ (reference sequence). Trimming shortened V by 5 bases and J by 2 bases, and 16 bases separated the two germline ends. The CDR3 has 16 amino acids. The CDR3 loop reads CASSVYSGISKNIQYF. The CDR3 bases are TGTGCCAGCAGCGTCTACTCGGGGATCTCCAAAAACATTCAGTACTTC.

This clone was seen a handful of times. V usage is TRBV28 and J usage is TRBJ1-1, with D maybe TRBD1 (5 bases). From germline, CDR1 is MDHEN and CDR2 SYDVKM. The CDR3 loop spans 13 amino acids. V lost 4 bases and J lost 3, with 9 bases in between. In DNA, the CDR3 is TGTGCCAGCAGTTCAGGGTGGGACACTGAAGCTTTCTTT. Its translation: CASSSGWDTEAFF.